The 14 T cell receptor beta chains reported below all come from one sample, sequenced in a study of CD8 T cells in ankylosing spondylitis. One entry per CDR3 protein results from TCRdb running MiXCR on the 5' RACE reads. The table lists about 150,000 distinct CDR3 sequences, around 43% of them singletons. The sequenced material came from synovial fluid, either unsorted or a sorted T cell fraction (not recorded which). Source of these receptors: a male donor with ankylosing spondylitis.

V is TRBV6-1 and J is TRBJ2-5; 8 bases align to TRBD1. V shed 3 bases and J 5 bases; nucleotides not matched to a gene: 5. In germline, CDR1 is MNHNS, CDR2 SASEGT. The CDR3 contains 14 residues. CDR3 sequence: CASSDRGLEETQYF. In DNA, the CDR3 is TGTGCCAGCAGTGACAGGGGGCTTGAGGAGACCCAGTACTTC.

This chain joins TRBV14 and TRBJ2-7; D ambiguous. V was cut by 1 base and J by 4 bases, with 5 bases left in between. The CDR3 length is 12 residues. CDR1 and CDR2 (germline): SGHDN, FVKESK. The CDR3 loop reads CASSQGGYEQYF. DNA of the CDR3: TGTGCCAGCAGCCAAGGTGGATACGAGCAGTACTTC.

CDR3 nucleotides: TGCGCCAGCAGCCAAGGAGGGGCTAGCGGGCCTCAAGAGACCCAGTACTTC. Protein: CASSQGGASGPQETQYF. V usage is TRBV4-1 and J usage is TRBJ2-5; 8 positions match TRBD2. This CDR3 region has 17 residues. V lost 1 base to trimming and J lost 2 bases; unmatched junction nucleotides: 9. Looked up from germline, CDR1 is MGHRA and CDR2 is YSYEKL.

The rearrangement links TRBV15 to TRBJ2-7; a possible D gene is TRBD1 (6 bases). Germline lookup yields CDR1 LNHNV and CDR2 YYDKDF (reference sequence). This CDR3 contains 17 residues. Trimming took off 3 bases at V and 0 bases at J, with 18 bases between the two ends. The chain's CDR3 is CATSSESTEGGSYEQYF. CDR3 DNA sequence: TGTGCCACCAGCAGTGAATCAACGGAAGGGGGCTCCTACGAGCAGTACTTC. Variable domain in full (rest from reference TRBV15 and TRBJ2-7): DAMVIQNPRYQVTQFGKPVTLSCSQTLNHNVMYWYQQKSSQAPKLLFHYYDKDFNNEADTPDNFQSRRPNTSFCFLDIRSPGLGDTAMYLCATSSESTEGGSYEQYFGPGTRLTVT.

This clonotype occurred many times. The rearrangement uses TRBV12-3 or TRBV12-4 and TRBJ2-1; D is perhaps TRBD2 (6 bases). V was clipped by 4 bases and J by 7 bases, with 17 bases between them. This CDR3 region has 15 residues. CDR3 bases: TGTGCCAGCAGTTCGGGACTTTTAGAAGGTAATGAGCAGTTCTTC. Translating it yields CASSSGLLEGNEQFF.

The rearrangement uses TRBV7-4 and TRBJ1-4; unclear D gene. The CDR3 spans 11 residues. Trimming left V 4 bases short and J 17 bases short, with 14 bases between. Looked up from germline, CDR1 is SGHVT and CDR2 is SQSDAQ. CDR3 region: CASSCFRQNFF. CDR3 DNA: TGTGCCAGCAGCTGTTTTCGCCAAAATTTTTTT.

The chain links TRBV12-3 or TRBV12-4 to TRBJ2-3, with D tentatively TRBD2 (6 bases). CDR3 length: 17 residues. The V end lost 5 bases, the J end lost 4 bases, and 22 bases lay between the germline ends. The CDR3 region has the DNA TGTGCCAGCAGTCTTACACGGCGACTAGGCTTGTCAGATACGCAGTATTTT. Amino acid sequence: CASSLTRRLGLSDTQYF.

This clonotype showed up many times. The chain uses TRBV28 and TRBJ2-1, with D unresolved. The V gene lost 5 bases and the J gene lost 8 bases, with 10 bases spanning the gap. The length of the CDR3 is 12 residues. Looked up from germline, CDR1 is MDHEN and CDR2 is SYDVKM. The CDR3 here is CASSGWMDEQFF. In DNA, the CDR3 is TGTGCCAGCAGTGGGTGGATGGATGAGCAGTTCTTC. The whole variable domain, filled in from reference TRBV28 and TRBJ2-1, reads DVKVTQSSRYLVKRTGEKVFLECVQDMDHENMFWYRQDPGLGLRLIYFSYDVKMKEKGDIPEGYSVSREKKERFSLILESASTNQTSMYLCASSGWMDEQFFGPGTRLTVL.

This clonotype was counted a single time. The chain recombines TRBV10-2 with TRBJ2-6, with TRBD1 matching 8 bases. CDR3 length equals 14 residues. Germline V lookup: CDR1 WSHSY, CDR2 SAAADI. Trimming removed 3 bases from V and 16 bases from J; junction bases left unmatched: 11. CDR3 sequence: CASSDYGTGNVLTF. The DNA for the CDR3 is TGCGCCAGCAGTGACTACGGGACAGGAAATGTTCTGACTTTC.

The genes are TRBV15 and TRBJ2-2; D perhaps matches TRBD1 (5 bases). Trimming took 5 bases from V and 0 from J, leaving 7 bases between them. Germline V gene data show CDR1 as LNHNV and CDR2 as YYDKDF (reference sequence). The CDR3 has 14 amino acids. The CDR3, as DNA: TGTGCCACCAGCGGACAATCGAACACCGGGGAGCTGTTTTTT. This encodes CATSGQSNTGELFF.

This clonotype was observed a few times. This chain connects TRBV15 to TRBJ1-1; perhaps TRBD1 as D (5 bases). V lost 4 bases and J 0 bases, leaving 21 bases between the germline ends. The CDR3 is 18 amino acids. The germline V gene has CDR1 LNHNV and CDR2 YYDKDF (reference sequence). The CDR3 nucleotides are TGTGCCACCAGCATCCCGACAGTTGCTCCAATTATGAACACTGAAGCTTTCTTT. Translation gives CATSIPTVAPIMNTEAFF.

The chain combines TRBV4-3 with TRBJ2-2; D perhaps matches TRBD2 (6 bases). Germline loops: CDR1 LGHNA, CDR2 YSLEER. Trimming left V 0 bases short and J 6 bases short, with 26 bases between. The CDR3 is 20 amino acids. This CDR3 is CASSQEYRDRVGGDAGELFF. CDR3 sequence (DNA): TGCGCCAGCAGCCAAGAATACCGGGACCGCGTCGGGGGTGACGCCGGGGAGCTGTTTTTT.

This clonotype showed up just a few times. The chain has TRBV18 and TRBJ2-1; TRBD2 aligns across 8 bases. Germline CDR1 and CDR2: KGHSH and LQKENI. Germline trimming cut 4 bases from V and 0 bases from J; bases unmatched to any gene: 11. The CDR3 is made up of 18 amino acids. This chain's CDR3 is CASSRLSGIFSSYNEQFF. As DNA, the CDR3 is TGTGCCAGCTCACGGCTTAGCGGGATCTTCAGCTCCTACAATGAGCAGTTCTTC.

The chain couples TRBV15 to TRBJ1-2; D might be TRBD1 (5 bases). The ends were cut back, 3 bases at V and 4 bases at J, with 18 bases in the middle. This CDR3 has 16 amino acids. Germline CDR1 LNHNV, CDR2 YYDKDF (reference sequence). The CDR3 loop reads CATSSERRTPPYGYTF. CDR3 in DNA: TGTGCCACCAGCAGTGAGCGGAGGACACCTCCCTATGGCTACACCTTC. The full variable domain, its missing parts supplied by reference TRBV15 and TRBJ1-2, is DAMVIQNPRYQVTQFGKPVTLSCSQTLNHNVMYWYQQKSSQAPKLLFHYYDKDFNNEADTPDNFQSRRPNTSFCFLDIRSPGLGDTAMYLCATSSERRTPPYGYTFGSGTRLTVV.